The 2 T cell receptor beta chains below come from one sample, sequenced in a study. In TCRdb, the RT-PCR reads were re-called with MiXCR into one record per CDR3 protein. The sample lists around 700,000 distinct CDR3 sequences, more than 13% occurring once. Sequencing was carried out using memory CD4+ T cells from blood. These receptors were collected from a female donor in good health, serving as a healthy control.

This clonotype appeared a few times. The gene calls are TRBV5-7 and TRBJ1-1; 11 bases map to TRBD1. TRBV5-7 is assigned to the ORF class and has an uncertain function. The J segment lost 11 bases and the V segment lost 3 bases, leaving 9 bases of the junction unmatched. The CDR3 consists of 14 residues. DNA of the CDR3: TGTGCCAGCAGCTGGACAGGGGGCCTCCAGTTTGCTTTCTTT. The encoded protein is CASSWTGGLQFAFF.

This sequence joins TRBV19 and TRBJ2-1; D perhaps matches TRBD2 (6 bases). Germline V gene sequence: CDR1 LNHDA, CDR2 SQIVND (reference sequence). V dropped 2 bases and J dropped 8 bases, with 19 bases sitting between them. The CDR3 extends over 16 amino acids. The CDR3 sequence: CASSIQFGGGRDEQFF. The CDR3 bases are TGTGCCAGTAGTATACAATTCGGGGGAGGTCGCGATGAGCAGTTCTTC.